This T cell receptor (beta chain) was obtained from a study of T cell repertoires in cytomegalovirus infection (dated by TCRdb to between 2018 and 2021). Regarding the complete study: The HLA type of each donor mattered for the analysis, because public TCR beta signatures pointed to carriage of CMV infection along with the matching HLA type.

This clonotype was picked up many times. Which antigen it targets is not known. Base qualities are missing; no much larger clone stands one base away. V is trimmed back by 7 bases and J by 2 bases, and the junction contains 11 bases that no gene match accounts for. Taken from cysteine to phenylalanine, the CDR3 has 17 residues. The DNA shown is the 51-base CDR3, in frame from base 1. For CDR1 and CDR2, the germline V gene lists SGHTA and FQGNSA. The data were produced on an Illumina HiSeq 1500. Using fastp trimming at Q25 and MiXCR clonotype assembly, TCRdb reanalyzed the public sequencing data and kept in-frame beta chains. Rows merge per CDR3 protein into single entries with the most common DNA and genes. The sample profile shows approximately 630,000 distinct CDR3 sequences; roughly 24% of them were found once. Roughly 8% of the sample is taken by the ten largest. What the work shows at the level of the full study, not this receptor alone: Carriers of CMV infection plus the relevant HLA type were discriminated by the cumulative frequency of public TCR beta family members in the study cohort and in an independent approximately 350-donor cohort. In the ex vivo response, HLA-C-restricted CMV-specific TCR beta clonotypes were dominant, and in two of eight donors the single most frequent clonotype came from this HLA-C-restricted group.

The receptor was isolated from a human donor in good health (CMV status not recorded). Some clones in this sample may be carry-over from other donors' samples. The rearranged chain carries TRBV7-2 and TRBJ2-3; 11 junctional bases match TRBD1. The sample was CD8+ T cells from PBMCs. Read as DNA, the sequence is TGTGCCAGCACCCTACCCGGACAGGGGGCGTCCACAGATACGCAGTATTTT. Its coded protein is CASTLPGQGASTDTQYF. With the portions outside the CDR3 filled from the reference TRBV7-2 and TRBJ2-3 genes, the complete variable region becomes GAGVSQSPSNKVTEKGKDVELRCDPISGHTALYWYRQSLGQGLEFLIYFQGNSAPDKSGLPSDRFSAERTGGSVSTLTIQRTQQEDSAVYLCASTLPGQGASTDTQYFGPGTRLTVL.